The T cell receptor (beta chain) under discussion was sequenced for a study of monozygotic twins with inflammatory bowel disease. General study points: People with IBD had fewer clonotypes in common with others than healthy twins did, especially with disease activity. Patient repertoires may have gained variability from differing immunosuppressive treatments.

The CDR3 totals 14 residues. Germline-derived CDR1 and CDR2 are SNHLY and FYNNEI. In the case of this clonotype: What it binds is not known.

TCRdb re-called the 5' RACE reads and shows each CDR3 protein once, DNA omitted. Its listing shows some 300,000 distinct CDR3 sequences. Sequencing was performed on blood. This clonotype was sampled from a human donor with ulcerative colitis or Crohn's disease, or a healthy co-twin of an affected twin (not recorded which). The V gene is TRBV2, the J gene TRBJ2-3; the TCRdb call, TRBD1, lacks DNA for checking. The CDR3 loop reads CASRRDRDTDTQYF.